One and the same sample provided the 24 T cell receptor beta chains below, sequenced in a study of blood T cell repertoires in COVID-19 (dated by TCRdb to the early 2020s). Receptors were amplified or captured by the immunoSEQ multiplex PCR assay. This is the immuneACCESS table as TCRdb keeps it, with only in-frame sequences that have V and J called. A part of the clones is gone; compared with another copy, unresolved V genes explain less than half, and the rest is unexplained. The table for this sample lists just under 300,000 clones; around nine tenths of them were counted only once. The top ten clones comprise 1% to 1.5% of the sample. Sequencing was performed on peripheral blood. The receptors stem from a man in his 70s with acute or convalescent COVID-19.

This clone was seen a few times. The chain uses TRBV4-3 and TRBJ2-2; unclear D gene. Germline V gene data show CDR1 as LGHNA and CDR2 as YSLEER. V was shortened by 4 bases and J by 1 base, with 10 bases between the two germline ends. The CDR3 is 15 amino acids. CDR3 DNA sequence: TGCGCCAGCAGCCTTAACTCTGTGAACACCGGGGAGCTGTTTTTT. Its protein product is CASSLNSVNTGELFF.

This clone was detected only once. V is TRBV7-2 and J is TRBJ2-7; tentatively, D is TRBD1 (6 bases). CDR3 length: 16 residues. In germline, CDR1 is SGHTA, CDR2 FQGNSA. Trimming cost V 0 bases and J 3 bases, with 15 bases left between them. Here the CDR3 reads CASSLAEGDGYYEQYF. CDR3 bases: TGTGCCAGCAGCTTAGCAGAGGGGGACGGTTACTACGAGCAGTACTTC. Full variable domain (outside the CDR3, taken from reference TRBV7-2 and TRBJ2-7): GAGVSQSPSNKVTEKGKDVELRCDPISGHTALYWYRQSLGQGLEFLIYFQGNSAPDKSGLPSDRFSAERTGGSVSTLTIQRTQQEDSAVYLCASSLAEGDGYYEQYFGPGTRLTVT.

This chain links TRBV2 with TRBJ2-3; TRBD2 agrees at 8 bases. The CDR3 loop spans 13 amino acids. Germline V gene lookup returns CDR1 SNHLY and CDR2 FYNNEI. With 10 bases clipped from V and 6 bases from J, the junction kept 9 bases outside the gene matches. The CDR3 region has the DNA TGTGCCACCAAGCCGGGGGGGGCCGATACGCAGTATTTT. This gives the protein CATKPGGADTQYF.

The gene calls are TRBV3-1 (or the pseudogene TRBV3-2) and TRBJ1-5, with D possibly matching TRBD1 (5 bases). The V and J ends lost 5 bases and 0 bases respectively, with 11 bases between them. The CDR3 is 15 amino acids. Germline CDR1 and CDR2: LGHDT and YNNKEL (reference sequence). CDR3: CASSIGGNSNQPQHF. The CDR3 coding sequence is TGTGCCAGCAGCATCGGGGGGAATAGCAATCAGCCCCAGCATTTT.

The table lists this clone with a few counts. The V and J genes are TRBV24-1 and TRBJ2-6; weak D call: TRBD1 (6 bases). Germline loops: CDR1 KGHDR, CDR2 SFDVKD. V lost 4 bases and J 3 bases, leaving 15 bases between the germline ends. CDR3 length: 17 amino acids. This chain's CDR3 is CATSDPNRDGGANVLTF. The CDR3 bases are TGTGCCACCAGTGACCCTAACAGGGATGGTGGGGCCAACGTCCTGACTTTC.

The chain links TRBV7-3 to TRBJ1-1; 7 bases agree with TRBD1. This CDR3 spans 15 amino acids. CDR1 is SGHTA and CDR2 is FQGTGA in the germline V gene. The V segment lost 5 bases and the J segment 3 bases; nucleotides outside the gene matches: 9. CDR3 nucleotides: TGTGCCAGCAGCCCCTTCGGGACAGCTGACACTGAAGCTTTCTTT. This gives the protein CASSPFGTADTEAFF. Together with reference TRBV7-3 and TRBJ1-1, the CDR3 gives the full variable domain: GAGVSQTPSNKVTEKGKYVELRCDPISGHTALYWYRQSLGQGPEFLIYFQGTGAADDSGLPNDRFFAVRPEGSVSTLKIQRTERGDSAVYLCASSPFGTADTEAFFGQGTRLTVV.

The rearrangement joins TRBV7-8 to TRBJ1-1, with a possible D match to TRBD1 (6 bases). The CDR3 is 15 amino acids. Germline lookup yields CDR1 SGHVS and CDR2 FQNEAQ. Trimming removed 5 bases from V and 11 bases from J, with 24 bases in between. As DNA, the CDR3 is TGTGCCAGCAGCGCCAGATCAGGGGTAGGGTCGATGGCTTTCTTT. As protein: CASSARSGVGSMAFF.

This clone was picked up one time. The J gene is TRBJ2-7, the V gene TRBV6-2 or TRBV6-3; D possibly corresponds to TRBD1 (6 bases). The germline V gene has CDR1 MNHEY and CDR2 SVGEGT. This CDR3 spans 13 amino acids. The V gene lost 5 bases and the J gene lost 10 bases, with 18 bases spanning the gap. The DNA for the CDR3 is TGTGCCAGCAGTCTAATACAGGGTGGAGACCAGTACTTC. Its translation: CASSLIQGGDQYF.

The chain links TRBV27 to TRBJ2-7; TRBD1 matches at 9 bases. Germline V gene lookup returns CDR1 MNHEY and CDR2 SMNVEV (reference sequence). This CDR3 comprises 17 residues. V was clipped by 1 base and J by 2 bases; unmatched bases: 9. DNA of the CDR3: TGTGCCAGCAGTTTATTTCCGGGACAGGGTTCTACCTACGAGCAGTACTTC. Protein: CASSLFPGQGSTYEQYF.

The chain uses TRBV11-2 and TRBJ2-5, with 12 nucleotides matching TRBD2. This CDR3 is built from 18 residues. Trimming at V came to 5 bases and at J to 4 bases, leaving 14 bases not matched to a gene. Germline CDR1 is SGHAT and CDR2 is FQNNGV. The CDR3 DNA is TGTGCCAGCAGCCCAGAGGTCCTAGCGGGGGGGCATTCAGAGACCCAGTACTTC. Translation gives CASSPEVLAGGHSETQYF.

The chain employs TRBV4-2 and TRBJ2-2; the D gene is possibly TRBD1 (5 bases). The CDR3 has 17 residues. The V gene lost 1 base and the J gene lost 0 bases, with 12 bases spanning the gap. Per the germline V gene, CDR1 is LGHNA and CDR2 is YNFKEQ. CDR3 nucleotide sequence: TGTGCCAGCAGCCAAGGGACAATGGTCGCGAACACCGGGGAGCTGTTTTTT. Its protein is CASSQGTMVANTGELFF.

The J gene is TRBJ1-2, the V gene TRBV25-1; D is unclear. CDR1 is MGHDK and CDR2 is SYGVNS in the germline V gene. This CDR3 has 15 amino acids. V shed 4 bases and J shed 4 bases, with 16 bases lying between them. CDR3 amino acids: CASSAPGSSFYGYTF. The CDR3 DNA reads TGTGCCAGCAGTGCTCCAGGCAGCAGTTTCTATGGCTACACCTTC.

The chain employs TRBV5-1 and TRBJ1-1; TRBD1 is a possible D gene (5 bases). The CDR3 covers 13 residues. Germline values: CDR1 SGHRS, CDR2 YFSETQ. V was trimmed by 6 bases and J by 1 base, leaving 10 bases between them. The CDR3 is CASTVQGNTEAFF. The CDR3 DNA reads TGCGCCAGCACCGTTCAGGGGAACACTGAAGCTTTCTTT.

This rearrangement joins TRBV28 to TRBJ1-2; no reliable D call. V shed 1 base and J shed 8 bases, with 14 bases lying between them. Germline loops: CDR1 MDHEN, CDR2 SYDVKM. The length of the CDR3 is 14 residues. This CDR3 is CASSLSPKRRGYTF. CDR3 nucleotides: TGTGCCAGCAGTTTATCCCCCAAGAGAAGAGGCTACACCTTC.

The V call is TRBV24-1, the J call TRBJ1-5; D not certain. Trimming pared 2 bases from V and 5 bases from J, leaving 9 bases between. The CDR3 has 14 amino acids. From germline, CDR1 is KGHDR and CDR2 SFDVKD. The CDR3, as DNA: TGTGCCACCAGTGATTCGATGCTAGATCAGCCCCAGCATTTT. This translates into CATSDSMLDQPQHF.

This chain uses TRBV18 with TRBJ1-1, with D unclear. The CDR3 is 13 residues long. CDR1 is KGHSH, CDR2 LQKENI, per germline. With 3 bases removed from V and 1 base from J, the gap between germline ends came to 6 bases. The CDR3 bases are TGTGCCAGCTCACCGCAGAAGAACACTGAAGCTTTCTTT. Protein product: CASSPQKNTEAFF.

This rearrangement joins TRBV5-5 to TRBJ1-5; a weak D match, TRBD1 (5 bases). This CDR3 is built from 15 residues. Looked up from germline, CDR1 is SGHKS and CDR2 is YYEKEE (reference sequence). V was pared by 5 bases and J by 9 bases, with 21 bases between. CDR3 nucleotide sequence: TGTGCCAGCAGTTACGGAGGGAGGGGTGGGGGGCCCCAGCATTTT. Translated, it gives CASSYGGRGGGPQHF.

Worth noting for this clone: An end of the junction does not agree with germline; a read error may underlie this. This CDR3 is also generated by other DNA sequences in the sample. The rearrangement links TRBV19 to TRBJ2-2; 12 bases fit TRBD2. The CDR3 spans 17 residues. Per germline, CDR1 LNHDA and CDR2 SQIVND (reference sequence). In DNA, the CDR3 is TGTGCCAGTAGTATTCCTAGCGGGAGGGGCCACACCGGGGAACTGTTTTTT. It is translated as CASSIPSGRGHTGELFF.

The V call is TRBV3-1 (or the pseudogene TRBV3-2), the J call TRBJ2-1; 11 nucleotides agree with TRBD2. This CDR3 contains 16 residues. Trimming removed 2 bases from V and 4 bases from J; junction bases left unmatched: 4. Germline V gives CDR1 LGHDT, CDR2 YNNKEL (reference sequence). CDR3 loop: CASSQTGLAGYNEQFF. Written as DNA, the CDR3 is TGTGCCAGCAGCCAAACCGGACTAGCGGGTTACAATGAGCAGTTCTTC.

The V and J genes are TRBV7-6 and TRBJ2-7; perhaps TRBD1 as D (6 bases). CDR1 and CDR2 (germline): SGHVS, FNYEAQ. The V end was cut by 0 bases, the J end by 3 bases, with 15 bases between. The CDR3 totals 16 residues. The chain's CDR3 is CASSLAQAGANYEQYF. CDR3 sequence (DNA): TGTGCCAGCAGCTTAGCGCAGGCAGGGGCCAACTACGAGCAGTACTTC.

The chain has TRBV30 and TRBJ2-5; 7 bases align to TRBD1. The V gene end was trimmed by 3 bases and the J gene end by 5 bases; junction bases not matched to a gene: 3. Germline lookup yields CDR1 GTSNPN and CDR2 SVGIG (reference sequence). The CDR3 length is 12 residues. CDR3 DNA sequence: TGTGCCTGGAGCGTACAGGGGGAGACCCAGTACTTC. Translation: CAWSVQGETQYF.

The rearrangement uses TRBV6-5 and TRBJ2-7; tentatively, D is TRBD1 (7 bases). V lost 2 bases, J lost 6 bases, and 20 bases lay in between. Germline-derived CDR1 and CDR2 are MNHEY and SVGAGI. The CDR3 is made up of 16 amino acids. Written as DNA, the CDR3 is TGTGCCAGCAGTTACGGTACCGACCGTCAGGGGGGCGAGCAGTACTTC. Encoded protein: CASSYGTDRQGGEQYF.

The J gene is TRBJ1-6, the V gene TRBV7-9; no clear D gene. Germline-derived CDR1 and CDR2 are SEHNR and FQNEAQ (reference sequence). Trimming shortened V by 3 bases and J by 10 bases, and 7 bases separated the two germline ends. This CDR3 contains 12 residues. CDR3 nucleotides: TGTGCCAGCAGCTTCCCCGGGTCACCCCTCCACTTT. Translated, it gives CASSFPGSPLHF.

DNA for the CDR3: TGTGCCAGCAGCCAAGATAACTGGGAGTTAGAAAAACTGTTTTTT. This gives the protein CASSQDNWELEKLFF. This chain links TRBV4-2 with TRBJ1-4; D is unclear. The ends were cut back, 0 bases at V and 8 bases at J, with 13 bases in the middle. Germline-derived CDR1 and CDR2 are LGHNA and YNFKEQ. The CDR3 consists of 15 residues.